These 24 T cell receptor beta chains share one sample of origin, sequenced in a study of cytomegalovirus exposure and HLA in healthy donors. In the PCR, 60 Vbeta and 13 Jbeta primers were used. Produced via immunoSEQ multiplex PCR; TCRdb's table is partial and in-frame only. Here the sample spans around 150,000 clones, over 60% being singletons. The sample consisted of PBMCs. The receptors originated from a woman aged 25-40 years in good health and CMV-seronegative.

In its sample, this clone was seen a few times. The chain uses TRBV6-5 and TRBJ2-4; 7 positions match TRBD1. The J segment lost 8 bases and the V segment lost 4 bases, leaving 11 bases of the junction unmatched. Germline assignment: CDR1 MNHEY and CDR2 SVGAGI. The CDR3 runs 15 residues. The CDR3 loop reads CASSSFTGVAYIQYF. The DNA of the CDR3 is TGTGCCAGCAGTTCCTTTACAGGGGTGGCATACATTCAGTACTTC.

J is TRBJ1-1 and V is TRBV5-1, with a weak D call TRBD1 (5 bases). There are 16 residues in the CDR3. Trimming took off 0 bases at V and 1 base at J, with 13 bases between the two ends. The germline V gene encodes CDR1 SGHRS and CDR2 YFSETQ. CDR3 sequence reads: CASSLETVDRNTEAFF. For the CDR3, the DNA is TGCGCCAGCAGCTTGGAGACAGTGGACCGGAACACTGAAGCTTTCTTT.

The J gene is TRBJ2-1, the V gene TRBV29-1; the match to TRBD2 covers 9 bases. This CDR3 has 15 residues. The V gene's germline CDR1 is SQVTM and CDR2 ANQGSEA. The V segment lost 0 bases and the J segment 7 bases; nucleotides outside the gene matches: 7. The CDR3 DNA reads as TGCAGCGTTGAAGATAGGCTAGCGGGGATGAATGAGCAGTTCTTC. Protein: CSVEDRLAGMNEQFF.

The V gene is TRBV5-1, the J gene TRBJ1-6; D is possibly TRBD1 (6 bases). The CDR3 loop spans 14 amino acids. V was shortened by 4 bases and J by 7 bases, with 12 bases between the two germline ends. Germline V gene lookup returns CDR1 SGHRS and CDR2 YFSETQ. The DNA for the CDR3 is TGCGCCAGCAGCACCGGGACACAGAATTCACCCCTCCACTTT. Protein product: CASSTGTQNSPLHF.

A few counts support this clone. This chain joins TRBV4-2 and TRBJ2-7; TRBD2 aligns across 8 bases. There are 16 residues in the CDR3. Germline CDR1 LGHNA, CDR2 YNFKEQ. Trimming took 0 bases from V and 7 from J; bases not matched to a gene: 11. This CDR3 reads CASSQDIREGLEEQYF. DNA for the CDR3: TGTGCCAGCAGCCAAGATATTCGGGAGGGCCTTGAGGAGCAGTACTTC.

V is TRBV5-4 and J is TRBJ1-1; possibly TRBD1 for D (5 bases). Trimming cost V 5 bases and J 3 bases, with 14 bases left between them. The CDR3 is 14 amino acids. Looked up from germline, CDR1 is SGHNT and CDR2 is YYREEE (reference sequence). CDR3 DNA: TGTGCCAGCAGTCCCGGGGGGATTCACACTGAAGCTTTCTTT. Amino acid sequence: CASSPGGIHTEAFF.

The chain recombines TRBV15 with TRBJ2-7, with D perhaps TRBD1 (6 bases). CDR3 length: 14 residues. Germline V gene data show CDR1 as LNHNV and CDR2 as YYDKDF (reference sequence). V lost 5 bases and J lost 2, with 13 bases in between. CDR3 in amino acids: CATSGKDRPYEQYF. The CDR3 coding sequence is TGTGCCACCAGCGGCAAGGACAGACCCTACGAGCAGTACTTC. Full variable domain (rest looked up from reference TRBV15 and TRBJ2-7): DAMVIQNPRYQVTQFGKPVTLSCSQTLNHNVMYWYQQKSSQAPKLLFHYYDKDFNNEADTPDNFQSRRPNTSFCFLDIRSPGLGDTAMYLCATSGKDRPYEQYFGPGTRLTVT.

This clone was counted a few times. The chain has TRBV6-5 and TRBJ1-2, with TRBD1 identical over 8 bases. The germline V gene has CDR1 MNHEY and CDR2 SVGAGI. The CDR3 is 14 residues long. With V trimmed by 5 bases and J by 8 bases, 10 bases remained unmatched. DNA for the CDR3: TGTGCCAGCAGTCACATGGACAGGGCCAAGGGCTACACCTTC. Its protein product is CASSHMDRAKGYTF.

This rearrangement joins TRBV7-3 to TRBJ1-6; 7 bases align to TRBD1. The CDR3 has 16 residues. V was pared by 2 bases and J by 7 bases, with 8 bases of the junction left unmatched. CDR1 and CDR2 (germline): SGHTA, FQGTGA. CDR3 nucleotide sequence: TGTGCCAGCAGCTTAGGCCCCAGGGGGGTAAATTCACCCCTCCACTTT. Translated: CASSLGPRGVNSPLHF.

This chain joins TRBV10-2 and TRBJ2-1; 9 bases map to TRBD2. Germline V gene data show CDR1 as WSHSY and CDR2 as SAAADI. The CDR3 runs to 14 residues. V shed 2 bases, J shed 8 bases, and the junction held 4 bases outside the gene matches. CDR3 region: CASSEPLAGDEQFF. DNA of the CDR3: TGCGCCAGCAGTGAGCCACTAGCGGGCGATGAGCAGTTCTTC.

The chain has TRBV5-1 and TRBJ2-7; tentative D call: TRBD1 (6 bases). Trimming pared 3 bases from V and 0 bases from J, leaving 10 bases between. CDR1 and CDR2 (germline): SGHRS, YFSETQ. This CDR3 is built from 14 residues. The CDR3 coding sequence is TGCGCCAGCAGCTCGGACAGCAGCTCCTACGAGCAGTACTTC. Amino acids: CASSSDSSSYEQYF.

V gene TRBV6-4 combines with J gene TRBJ2-7; TRBD1 agrees at 10 bases. CDR3 length: 12 amino acids. Germline CDR1 is MRHNA and CDR2 is SNTAGT. With V trimmed by 9 bases and J by 5 bases, 4 bases remained unmatched. The CDR3 DNA reads TGTGCCAGGAAGACAGGGGGCCACGAGCAGTACTTC. It specifies CARKTGGHEQYF.

This chain links TRBV2 with TRBJ2-1, with TRBD2 matching 10 bases. Trimming removed 4 bases from V and 0 bases from J; junction bases left unmatched: 6. This CDR3 has 17 residues. The germline CDR1 and CDR2 sequences are SNHLY and FYNNEI. The chain's CDR3 is CASSGVASGSSYNEQFF. CDR3 DNA sequence: TGTGCCAGCAGTGGGGTGGCTAGCGGGAGCTCCTACAATGAGCAGTTCTTC. The whole variable domain, remainder taken from reference TRBV2 and TRBJ2-1, is EPEVTQTPSHQVTQMGQEVILRCVPISNHLYFYWYRQILGQKVEFLVSFYNNEISEKSEIFDDQFSVERPDGSNFTLKIRSTKLEDSAMYFCASSGVASGSSYNEQFFGPGTRLTVL.

The chain recombines TRBV28 with TRBJ1-2, with 7 nucleotides matching TRBD1. J lost 4 bases, V lost 5 bases, and 10 bases had no gene match. The CDR3 covers 15 residues. Germline lookup yields CDR1 MDHEN and CDR2 SYDVKM. The CDR3: CASSPGTEDPYGYTF. CDR3 nucleotides: TGTGCCAGCAGTCCGGGGACAGAAGATCCCTATGGCTACACCTTC.

The rearrangement links TRBV7-9 to TRBJ2-7; possible D gene TRBD1, 6 bases. Germline CDR1 SEHNR, CDR2 FQNEAQ (reference sequence). Trimming cost V 4 bases and J 1 base, with 14 bases left between them. The CDR3 runs 15 residues. The CDR3 region is CASSSTTTGSYEQYF. CDR3 in DNA: TGTGCCAGCAGCTCCACCACGACAGGTTCCTACGAGCAGTACTTC.

This sequence joins TRBV7-8 and TRBJ2-7; no clear D gene. Germline assignment: CDR1 SGHVS and CDR2 FQNEAQ. V lost 1 base to trimming and J lost 0 bases, with 10 bases between them. There are 15 residues in the CDR3. CDR3 coding DNA: TGTGCCAGCAGCTTAGATGAGCTTTACTCCTACGAGCAGTACTTC. It translates to CASSLDELYSYEQYF.

The chain couples TRBV5-4 to TRBJ1-1; 7 nucleotides align to TRBD1. CDR1 and CDR2 from the germline V gene are SGHNT and YYREEE (reference sequence). Trimming took 5 bases from V and 1 from J; bases not matched to a gene: 8. CDR3 size: 15 residues. CDR3 DNA sequence: TGTGCCAGCAGTCGATACAGGGGAGAGAACACTGAAGCTTTCTTT. Amino acid sequence: CASSRYRGENTEAFF. Full variable domain (rest looked up from reference TRBV5-4 and TRBJ1-1): ETGVTQSPTHLIKTRGQQVTLRCSSQSGHNTVSWYQQALGQGPQFIFQYYREEENGRGNFPPRFSGLQFPNYSSELNVNALELDDSALYLCASSRYRGENTEAFFGQGTRLTVV.

The V gene is TRBV7-6, the J gene TRBJ1-2, with D unresolved. Trimming took 2 bases from V and 5 from J, leaving 15 bases between them. The CDR3 contains 15 residues. Germline V gene lookup returns CDR1 SGHVS and CDR2 FNYEAQ. CDR3 amino acids: CASSLIPQVVYGYTF. CDR3 DNA: TGTGCCAGCAGCTTAATCCCCCAGGTTGTTTATGGCTACACCTTC.

The V call is TRBV27, the J call TRBJ2-3; D possibly corresponds to TRBD2 (5 bases). The CDR3 has 16 residues. The germline V and J ends were trimmed by 6 bases and 2 bases, with 18 bases remaining between them. The germline gives CDR1 MNHEY, CDR2 SMNVEV (reference sequence). The DNA of the CDR3 is TGTGCCAGCAGCCACCTGGCTAGCTTCGCCACAGATACGCAGTATTTT. Protein: CASSHLASFATDTQYF.

This clone appeared a few times. The chain carries TRBV29-1 and TRBJ2-7, with 8 bases aligning to TRBD2. Germline V gives CDR1 SQVTM, CDR2 ANQGSEA. V was pared by 2 bases and J by 0 bases, with 3 bases of the junction left unmatched. The length of the CDR3 is 14 residues. The chain's CDR3 is CSVELRGGSYEQYF. CDR3 DNA sequence: TGCAGCGTTGAACTACGGGGGGGCTCCTACGAGCAGTACTTC.

The chain couples TRBV7-9 to TRBJ2-2, with TRBD2 matching over 9 bases. This CDR3 is built from 18 residues. Germline loops: CDR1 SEHNR, CDR2 FQNEAQ (reference sequence). Trimming cost V 2 bases and J 0 bases; bases outside gene matches: 7. CDR3 in amino acids: CASSLQLLAGSNTGELFF. For the CDR3, the DNA is TGTGCCAGCAGCTTACAGCTACTAGCGGGTTCGAACACCGGGGAGCTGTTTTTT.

This chain links TRBV27 with TRBJ2-6, with D possibly matching TRBD1 (6 bases). The germline CDR1 and CDR2 sequences are MNHEY and SMNVEV (reference sequence). V gave up 5 bases and J gave up 2 bases, with 13 bases separating them. This CDR3 region has 16 residues. CDR3 sequence reads: CASSPTGFPGANVLTF. The CDR3 DNA sequence: TGTGCCAGCAGTCCAACAGGGTTCCCTGGGGCCAACGTCCTGACTTTC.

This chain links TRBV6-5 with TRBJ2-2; 8 bases line up with TRBD2. The CDR3 totals 16 residues. The V gene's germline CDR1 is MNHEY and CDR2 SVGAGI. The V and J ends lost 2 bases and 7 bases, in that order; junction bases with no gene match: 9. CDR3 region: CASSYLSGGPGGELFF. The CDR3 nucleotides are TGTGCCAGCAGTTACCTATCGGGAGGGCCGGGCGGGGAGCTGTTTTTT.

In this sample, this clone turned up a few times. V gene TRBV19 combines with J gene TRBJ2-6, with a tentative D call TRBD2 (5 bases). Germline CDR1 reads LNHDA; CDR2 reads SQIVND (reference sequence). The CDR3 contains 14 residues. The V end lost 8 bases, the J end lost 0 bases, and 8 bases lay between the germline ends. The CDR3 loop is CASFRGSGANVLTF. DNA for the CDR3: TGTGCCAGTTTTCGGGGCTCTGGGGCCAACGTCCTGACTTTC.